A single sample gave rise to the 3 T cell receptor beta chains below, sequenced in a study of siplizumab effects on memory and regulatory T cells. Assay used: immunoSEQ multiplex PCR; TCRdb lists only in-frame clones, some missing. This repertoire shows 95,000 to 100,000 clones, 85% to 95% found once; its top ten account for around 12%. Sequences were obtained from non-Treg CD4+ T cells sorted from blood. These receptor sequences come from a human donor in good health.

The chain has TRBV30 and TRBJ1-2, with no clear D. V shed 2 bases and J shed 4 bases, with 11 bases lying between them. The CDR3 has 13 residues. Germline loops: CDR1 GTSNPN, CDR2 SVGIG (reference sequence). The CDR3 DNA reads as TGTGCCTGGAGTCCTGCCCGGGCCTATGGCTACACCTTC. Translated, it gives CAWSPARAYGYTF.

CDR3 coding DNA: TGTGCTAGTGGTTACCCACTAGCGGGAGGATCCACCGGGGAGCTGTTTTTT. Encoded protein: CASGYPLAGGSTGELFF. The chain couples TRBV12-5 to TRBJ2-2; 12 bases fit TRBD2. Germline-derived CDR1 and CDR2 are LGHNT and FRNRAP. The CDR3 contains 17 residues. The V gene end was trimmed by 4 bases and the J gene end by 4 bases; junction bases not matched to a gene: 7.

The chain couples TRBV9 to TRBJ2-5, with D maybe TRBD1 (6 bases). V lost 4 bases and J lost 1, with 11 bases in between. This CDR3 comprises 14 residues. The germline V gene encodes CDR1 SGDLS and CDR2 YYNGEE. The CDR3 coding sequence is TGTGCCAGCAGCTCACAGGGTTCCCAAGAGACCCAGTACTTC. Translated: CASSSQGSQETQYF.